Below, 28 T cell receptor beta chains from the same sample are listed, as sequenced in a study of response to subunit inactivated influenza vaccine. Using its own MiXCR run on the RT-PCR reads, TCRdb lists one record per CDR3 protein. Of more than 600,000 distinct CDR3 sequences listed, under 20% were seen once; the top ten hold approximately 10%. Sequences were derived from PBMCs from blood, sampled 5 days after vaccination. All receptors derive from a man aged 50 to 60 who received an inactivated influenza vaccine.

V and J are TRBV28 and TRBJ2-1; 10 bases are a match to TRBD2. The germline CDR1 and CDR2 sequences are MDHEN and SYDVKM. The CDR3 is 16 residues long. Trimming cost V 4 bases and J 0 bases; bases outside gene matches: 3. The CDR3 here is CASSYLAGVSYNEQFF. CDR3 DNA: TGTGCCAGCAGTTATCTAGCGGGAGTCTCCTACAATGAGCAGTTCTTC.

The J gene is TRBJ2-3, the V gene TRBV5-1; 7 nucleotides match TRBD2. With V trimmed by 7 bases and J by 1 base, 6 bases remained unmatched. The germline gives CDR1 SGHRS, CDR2 YFSETQ. This CDR3 is built from 14 residues. The CDR3 spells CASRSGVGTDTQYF. The CDR3 nucleotides read TGCGCCAGCCGAAGCGGGGTGGGCACAGATACGCAGTATTTT.

This clonotype was observed at least ten times. V and J are TRBV20-1 and TRBJ2-5; 12 bases agree with TRBD2. The CDR3 is 15 amino acids. J gave up 5 bases and V 6 bases, and 10 bases lay outside the gene matches. Germline CDR1 reads DFQATT; CDR2 reads SNEGSKA (reference sequence). Written as DNA, the CDR3 is TGCAGTGCCCAGGCACTAGCGGGGGGTACGGAGACCCAGTACTTC. Translated: CSAQALAGGTETQYF.

The gene calls are TRBV12-3 or TRBV12-4 and TRBJ2-1, with 7 positions matching TRBD1. The CDR3 consists of 13 residues. Trimming took 7 bases from V and 12 from J; bases not matched to a gene: 12. CDR3 DNA: TGTGCCAGCACCATTTCCCAGGGGGTTAGGCAGTTCTTC. Its translation is CASTISQGVRQFF.

This sequence joins TRBV12-3 or TRBV12-4 and TRBJ2-5, with D perhaps TRBD1 (6 bases). V lost 5 bases to trimming and J lost 4 bases, with 8 bases between them. The CDR3 covers 12 residues. The CDR3 DNA is TGTGCCAGCAGTACAGGGACAGAGACCCAGTACTTC. It codes for CASSTGTETQYF.

The rearrangement joins TRBV4-2 to TRBJ2-2; unclear D gene. Germline lookup yields CDR1 LGHNA and CDR2 YNFKEQ. This CDR3 contains 15 residues. Trimming cost V 1 base and J 2 bases, with 8 bases left between them. The CDR3 DNA is TGTGCCAGCAGCCAAGTGATGGTAAACACCGGGGAGCTGTTTTTT. Its protein is CASSQVMVNTGELFF.

This clonotype turned up a few times. This chain connects TRBV5-1 to TRBJ2-5; maybe TRBD1 (5 bases). The ends were cut back, 0 bases at V and 5 bases at J, with 8 bases in the middle. This CDR3 region has 13 residues. Germline CDR1 and CDR2: SGHRS and YFSETQ. CDR3 region: CASSLEDTETQYF. In DNA, the CDR3 is TGCGCCAGCAGCTTGGAGGACACCGAGACCCAGTACTTC.

This clonotype was detected many times. The rearrangement joins TRBV12-3 or TRBV12-4 to TRBJ1-3; unclear D gene. The CDR3 spans 13 residues. V shed 2 bases and J shed 1 base, with 3 bases lying between them. CDR3: CASSLSSGNTIYF. The CDR3, as DNA: TGTGCCAGCAGTTTAAGTTCTGGAAACACCATATATTTT.

This chain joins TRBV15 and TRBJ1-5; no reliable D call. Germline V gene data show CDR1 as LNHNV and CDR2 as YYDKDF (reference sequence). The V and J ends lost 4 bases and 6 bases respectively, with 22 bases between them. This CDR3 contains 17 residues. The CDR3 sequence: CATSKVYGSSGSQPQHF. CDR3 nucleotides: TGTGCCACCAGCAAAGTATACGGGAGTTCGGGTAGTCAGCCCCAGCATTTT.

This clonotype came up a few times. The chain employs TRBV7-2 and TRBJ2-7, with D possibly being TRBD2 (5 bases). Germline V gives CDR1 SGHTA, CDR2 FQGNSA. The CDR3 spans 14 residues. The V end was cut by 5 bases, the J end by 2 bases, with 13 bases between. The CDR3 nucleotides are TGTGCCAGCAGCCCTGGACCACTAGCCTACGAGCAGTACTTC. As protein: CASSPGPLAYEQYF. The variable domain in full, completed from reference TRBV7-2 and TRBJ2-7, reads GAGVSQSPSNKVTEKGKDVELRCDPISGHTALYWYRQSLGQGLEFLIYFQGNSAPDKSGLPSDRFSAERTGGSVSTLTIQRTQQEDSAVYLCASSPGPLAYEQYFGPGTRLTVT.

The rearrangement links TRBV5-1 to TRBJ2-5; D could derive from TRBD1 or TRBD2 (5 bases each). Looked up from germline, CDR1 is SGHRS and CDR2 is YFSETQ. Trimming left V 7 bases short and J 2 bases short, with 15 bases between. The CDR3 contains 14 residues. CDR3 residues: CASRYWDGQETQYF. The CDR3 nucleotides are TGCGCCAGCCGCTATTGGGACGGACAAGAGACCCAGTACTTC.

The V call is TRBV28, the J call TRBJ1-6; D is perhaps TRBD1 (6 bases). This CDR3 has 15 amino acids. Trimming removed 5 bases from V and 9 bases from J, with 17 bases in between. Germline V gene data show CDR1 as MDHEN and CDR2 as SYDVKM. The DNA of the CDR3 is TGTGCCAGCAGTCCACACTCAGGGGTTGGTTCACCCCTCCACTTT. Protein product: CASSPHSGVGSPLHF.

The rearrangement links TRBV20-1 to TRBJ2-7; TRBD1 matches 11 bases. The CDR3 runs 15 residues. After removal of 1 base from V and 2 bases from J, the junction contained 4 bases not matched to a gene. CDR1 is DFQATT, CDR2 SNEGSKA, per germline (reference sequence). In nucleotides, the CDR3 is TGCAGTGCTAGAGTCGGACAGGGGGCCGCCTACGAGCAGTACTTC. Encoded protein: CSARVGQGAAYEQYF.

This clonotype was detected a few times. This chain links TRBV7-2 with TRBJ2-3; D is undetermined. The germline V and J ends were trimmed by 5 bases and 5 bases, with 14 bases remaining between them. Looked up from germline, CDR1 is SGHTA and CDR2 is FQGNSA. CDR3 length: 14 amino acids. CDR3 DNA sequence: TGTGCCAGCAGCCCCCTATGGAAGGGAGATACGCAGTATTTT. It is translated as CASSPLWKGDTQYF.

The rearrangement links TRBV2 to TRBJ1-1; 9 bases map to TRBD1. The CDR3 spans 15 residues. The trim removed 1 base at V and 1 base at J, leaving 1 base unmatched. Germline values: CDR1 SNHLY, CDR2 FYNNEI. CDR3 sequence: CASSEGGQGNTEAFF. In nucleotides, the CDR3 is TGTGCCAGCAGTGAAGGGGGACAGGGGAACACTGAAGCTTTCTTT.

The gene calls are TRBV7-3 and TRBJ2-2, with D perhaps TRBD1 (6 bases). The germline CDR1 and CDR2 sequences are SGHTA and FQGTGA. The CDR3 totals 16 residues. V lost 5 bases and J lost 7, with 20 bases in between. The CDR3 loop is CASSRGQLTSGGELFF. The CDR3 DNA follows: TGTGCCAGCAGCCGAGGACAGCTCACCTCAGGCGGGGAGCTGTTTTTT.

The rearrangement uses TRBV25-1 and TRBJ2-2; D is unclear. Deletions cut 2 bases from V and 1 base from J, with 11 bases between. Germline V lookup: CDR1 MGHDK, CDR2 SYGVNS. This CDR3 contains 16 residues. CDR3 bases: TGTGCCAGCAGTGAAGCTTCGACGGGGAACACCGGGGAGCTGTTTTTT. It yields the protein CASSEASTGNTGELFF.

This sequence joins TRBV24-1 and TRBJ2-5, with D perhaps matching TRBD1 or TRBD2 (6 bases each). The CDR3 totals 16 residues. CDR1 KGHDR and CDR2 SFDVKD come from the germline V gene. The V and J ends lost 2 bases and 0 bases respectively, with 12 bases between them. CDR3 sequence: CATSDSGATYQETQYF. The CDR3, as DNA: TGTGCCACCAGTGATTCGGGGGCAACGTACCAAGAGACCCAGTACTTC.

This clonotype was recorded a few times. The rearrangement joins TRBV7-8 to TRBJ2-3; D gene uncertain. V shed 2 bases and J shed 6 bases, with 12 bases lying between them. This CDR3 comprises 14 residues. Germline V gives CDR1 SGHVS, CDR2 FQNEAQ. The CDR3 loop reads CASSLMLVRDTQYF. CDR3 bases: TGTGCCAGCAGCTTAATGCTAGTTAGGGATACGCAGTATTTT.

This clonotype came up once. This chain connects TRBV6-1 to TRBJ2-5, with unresolved D. V was shortened by 10 bases and J by 4 bases, with 22 bases between the two germline ends. CDR3 length equals 15 residues. Germline V gene lookup returns CDR1 MNHNS and CDR2 SASEGT. This chain's CDR3 is CAIQKGSFRRETQYF. Here the CDR3 DNA reads TGTGCCATCCAGAAGGGATCCTTCCGGCGAGAGACCCAGTACTTC.

This chain links TRBV11-2 with TRBJ2-7; 7 bases match TRBD1. J gave up 3 bases and V 5 bases, and 10 bases lay outside the gene matches. This CDR3 region has 15 residues. Germline V CDR1 and CDR2: SGHAT, FQNNGV. CDR3: CASSPPFDRVYEQYF. The CDR3 coding sequence is TGTGCCAGCAGCCCCCCATTCGACAGGGTCTACGAGCAGTACTTC. Complete variable domain (other parts from reference TRBV11-2 and TRBJ2-7): EAGVAQSPRYKIIEKRQSVAFWCNPISGHATLYWYQQILGQGPKLLIQFQNNGVVDDSQLPKDRFSAERLKGVDSTLKIQPAKLEDSAVYLCASSPPFDRVYEQYFGPGTRLTVT.

This clonotype was observed many times. The chain has TRBV12-5 and TRBJ2-5; the D is unclear. Per germline, CDR1 LGHNT and CDR2 FRNRAP. This CDR3 is built from 13 residues. The V gene lost 1 base and the J gene lost 5 bases, with 8 bases spanning the gap. The chain's CDR3 is CASGLAAGETQYF. The CDR3 coding sequence is TGTGCTAGTGGTTTGGCAGCCGGGGAGACCCAGTACTTC.

The gene calls are TRBV7-8 and TRBJ1-5, with D unresolved. With 0 bases removed from V and 8 bases from J, the gap between germline ends came to 8 bases. This CDR3 spans 13 amino acids. CDR1 and CDR2 (germline): SGHVS, FQNEAQ. The CDR3 bases are TGTGCCAGCAGCTTAGCAGGACTGAAGCCCCAGCATTTT. It yields the protein CASSLAGLKPQHF. Full variable domain (rest looked up from reference TRBV7-8 and TRBJ1-5): GAGVSQSPRYKVAKRGQDVALRCDPISGHVSLFWYQQALGQGPEFLTYFQNEAQLDKSGLPSDRFFAERPEGSVSTLKIQRTQQEDSAVYLCASSLAGLKPQHFGDGTRLSIL.

In this sample, this clonotype turned up many times. The chain uses TRBV24-1 and TRBJ1-2; D remains ambiguous. V was pared by 1 base and J by 1 base, with 6 bases between. This CDR3 is 14 amino acids long. Germline CDR1 is KGHDR and CDR2 is SFDVKD. Here the CDR3 reads CATSDFEHNYGYTF. CDR3 DNA sequence: TGTGCCACCAGTGATTTTGAGCATAACTATGGCTACACCTTC.

CDR3 coding DNA: TGTGCCAGCAGGCTGGACAATAACTATGGCTACACCTTC. Protein product: CASRLDNNYGYTF. The chain couples TRBV6-2 or TRBV6-3 to TRBJ1-2; D may be TRBD1 (5 bases). V gave up 6 bases and J gave up 1 base, with 9 bases separating them. Germline loops: CDR1 MNHEY, CDR2 SVGEGT. CDR3 length: 13 amino acids.

This clonotype appeared many times. DNA for the CDR3: TGTGCCTGGAGTTATGTCGGACTTGTTGATGAGCAGTTCTTC. The encoded protein is CAWSYVGLVDEQFF. V and J are TRBV30 and TRBJ2-1; weak D call: TRBD2 (5 bases). Germline lookup yields CDR1 GTSNPN and CDR2 SVGIG (reference sequence). The CDR3 extends over 14 amino acids. V was cut by 2 bases and J by 8 bases, with 16 bases left in between.

The chain combines TRBV5-1 with TRBJ2-5, with a tentative D call TRBD1 (5 bases). CDR1 is SGHRS and CDR2 is YFSETQ in the germline V gene. The CDR3 has 14 residues. Trimming took off 3 bases at V and 5 bases at J, with 14 bases between the two ends. The CDR3 reads CASSSTGIGETQYF. The DNA for the CDR3 is TGCGCCAGCAGCTCCACAGGAATTGGGGAGACCCAGTACTTC.

The V and J genes are TRBV7-3 and TRBJ2-7; 7 bases fit TRBD2. With V trimmed by 7 bases and J by 4 bases, 19 bases remained unmatched. Germline loops: CDR1 SGHTA, CDR2 FQGTGA. The CDR3 consists of 17 residues. For the CDR3, the DNA is TGTGCCAGCATGGGAACAGGCCTAGCGGCCCAGCTTTACGAGCAGTACTTC. Protein product: CASMGTGLAAQLYEQYF.